This T cell receptor (beta chain) stems from a study of blood T cell repertoires in COVID-19. Study-wide context: Researchers got acute and convalescent COVID-19 samples from the United States, Italy and Spain.

V was clipped by 5 bases and J by 6 bases, with 10 bases between them. Looked up from germline, CDR1 is SGHVS and CDR2 is FQNEAQ. The CDR3 loop spans 12 amino acids. Per the original methods: Amplifying reference gene primers gave estimates of nucleated cell counts. The protocol was immunoSEQ multiplex PCR, while the TCRdb copy is restricted to in-frame clones and leaves out a portion. Clone size and the V and J calls come from that table; the DNA yielded D and trimming. Seen here are some 290,000 clones, 85% to 90% observed once, and the top ten hold roughly 1%. J is TRBJ1-2 and V is TRBV7-8; D is perhaps TRBD1 (5 bases). The sequence came from a woman between 35 and 50 years old with COVID-19, enrolled during active disease. The sequencing input was peripheral blood. The CDR3 sequence: CASSQDSDGYTF. CDR3 sequence (DNA): TGTGCCAGCAGCCAAGACAGCGATGGCTACACCTTC. Filled out from reference TRBV7-8 and TRBJ1-2, the complete variable domain reads GAGVSQSPRYKVAKRGQDVALRCDPISGHVSLFWYQQALGQGPEFLTYFQNEAQLDKSGLPSDRFFAERPEGSVSTLKIQRTQQEDSAVYLCASSQDSDGYTFGSGTRLTVV.